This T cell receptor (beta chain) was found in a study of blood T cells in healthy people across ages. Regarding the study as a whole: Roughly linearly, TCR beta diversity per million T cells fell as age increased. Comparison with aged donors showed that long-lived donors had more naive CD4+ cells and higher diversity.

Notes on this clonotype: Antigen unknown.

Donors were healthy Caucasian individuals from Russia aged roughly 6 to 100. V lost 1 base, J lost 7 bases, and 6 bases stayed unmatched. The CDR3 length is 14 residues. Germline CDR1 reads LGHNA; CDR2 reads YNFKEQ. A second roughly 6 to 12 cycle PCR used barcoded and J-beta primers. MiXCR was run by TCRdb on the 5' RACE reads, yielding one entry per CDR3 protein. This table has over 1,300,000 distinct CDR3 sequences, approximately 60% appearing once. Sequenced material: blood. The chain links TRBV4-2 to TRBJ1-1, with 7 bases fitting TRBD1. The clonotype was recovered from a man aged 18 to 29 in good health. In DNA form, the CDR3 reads TGTGCCAGCAGCCAAGGGGTCAGGGGGAATGAAGCTTTCTTT. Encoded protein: CASSQGVRGNEAFF.